This record concerns one TCR beta chain sequence. Sequencing used immunoSEQ multiplex PCR; TCRdb keeps in-frame clones, though not all of them. The repertoire has approximately 240,000 clones, roughly 80% of them found once; the top ten carry 1.3%. The CDR3 covers 15 residues. From germline, CDR1 is KGHSH and CDR2 LQKENI. After removal of 8 bases from V and 5 bases from J, the junction contained 11 bases not matched to a gene. These data originate in a study of blood T cell repertoires in COVID-19. The sequencing sample was made of PBMCs or T cells enriched from blood (not recorded which). The V gene is TRBV18, the J gene TRBJ2-1, with 8 nucleotides matching TRBD1. The clonotype originates from a woman in her thirties or forties with acute COVID-19. CDR3 sequence (DNA): TGTGCCAGCCGTGAGGCAGGGGGCAAAAACAATGAGCAGTTCTTC. This translates into CASREAGGKNNEQFF.